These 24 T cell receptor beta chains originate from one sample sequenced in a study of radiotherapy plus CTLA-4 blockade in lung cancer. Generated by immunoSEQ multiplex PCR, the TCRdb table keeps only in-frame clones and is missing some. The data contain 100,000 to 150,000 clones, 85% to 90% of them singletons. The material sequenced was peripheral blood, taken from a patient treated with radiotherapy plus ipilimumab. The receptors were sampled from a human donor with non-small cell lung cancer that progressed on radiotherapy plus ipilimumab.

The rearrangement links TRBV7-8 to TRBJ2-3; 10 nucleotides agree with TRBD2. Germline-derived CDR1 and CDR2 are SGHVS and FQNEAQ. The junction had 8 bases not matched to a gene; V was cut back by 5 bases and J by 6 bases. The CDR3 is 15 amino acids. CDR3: CASSAASGRADTQYF. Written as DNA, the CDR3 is TGTGCCAGCAGCGCCGCTAGCGGGAGAGCCGATACGCAGTATTTT.

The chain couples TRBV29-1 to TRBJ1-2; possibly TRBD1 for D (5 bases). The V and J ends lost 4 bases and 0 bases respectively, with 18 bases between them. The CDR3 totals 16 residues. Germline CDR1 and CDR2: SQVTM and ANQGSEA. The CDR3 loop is CSVGGWDAVANYGYTF. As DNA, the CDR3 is TGCAGCGTTGGGGGGTGGGACGCCGTAGCTAACTATGGCTACACCTTC.

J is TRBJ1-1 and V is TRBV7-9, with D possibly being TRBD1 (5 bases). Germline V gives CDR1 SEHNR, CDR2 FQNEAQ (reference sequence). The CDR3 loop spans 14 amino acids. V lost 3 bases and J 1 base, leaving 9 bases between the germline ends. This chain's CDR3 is CASSFRDGNTEAFF. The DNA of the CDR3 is TGTGCCAGCAGCTTCCGGGACGGGAACACTGAAGCTTTCTTT.

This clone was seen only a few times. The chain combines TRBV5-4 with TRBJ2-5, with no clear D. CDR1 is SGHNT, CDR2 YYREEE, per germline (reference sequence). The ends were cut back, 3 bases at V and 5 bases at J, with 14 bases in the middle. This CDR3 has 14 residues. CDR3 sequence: CASSSTSEAETQYF. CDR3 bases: TGTGCCAGCAGCTCGACTTCGGAAGCTGAGACCCAGTACTTC.

The CDR3 here is CASSLAASGWGSAQYF. For the CDR3, the DNA is TGCGCCAGCAGCTTGGCGGCTAGCGGCTGGGGGTCGGCCCAGTACTTC. The chain couples TRBV5-1 to TRBJ2-5; 7 nucleotides line up with TRBD2. Germline V CDR1 and CDR2: SGHRS, YFSETQ. CDR3 length: 16 amino acids. J was trimmed by 9 bases and V by 0 bases; bases with no gene match: 14.

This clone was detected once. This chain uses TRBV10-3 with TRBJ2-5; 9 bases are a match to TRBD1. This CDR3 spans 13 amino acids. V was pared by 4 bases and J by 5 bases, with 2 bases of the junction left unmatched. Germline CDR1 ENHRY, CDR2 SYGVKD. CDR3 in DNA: TGTGCCATCAGTGGCGGGACAGGGGAGACCCAGTACTTC. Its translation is CAISGGTGETQYF.

The CDR3 DNA sequence: TGTGCCAGCTCACCTGGCAGGAGAGAGTCGAAGCAGTACTTC. Translated: CASSPGRRESKQYF. The V gene is TRBV18, the J gene TRBJ2-7, with D unresolved. Looked up from germline, CDR1 is KGHSH and CDR2 is LQKENI. The CDR3 sequence is 14 residues long. Trimming cost V 3 bases and J 8 bases, with 17 bases left between them.

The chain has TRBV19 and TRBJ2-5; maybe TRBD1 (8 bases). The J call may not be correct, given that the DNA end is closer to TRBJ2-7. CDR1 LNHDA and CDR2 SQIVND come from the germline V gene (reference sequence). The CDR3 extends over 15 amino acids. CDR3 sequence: CASSIGGTGHYEQYF. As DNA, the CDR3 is TGTGCCAGTAGTATCGGGGGGACAGGCCACTACGAGCAGTACTTC.

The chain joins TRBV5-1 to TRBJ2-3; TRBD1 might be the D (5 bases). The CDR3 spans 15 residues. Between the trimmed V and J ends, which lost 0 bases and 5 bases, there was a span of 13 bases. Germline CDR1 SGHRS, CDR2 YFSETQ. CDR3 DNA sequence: TGCGCCAGCAGCTTGGCACCCCTCCAGGGAGATACGCAGTATTTT. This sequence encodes CASSLAPLQGDTQYF.

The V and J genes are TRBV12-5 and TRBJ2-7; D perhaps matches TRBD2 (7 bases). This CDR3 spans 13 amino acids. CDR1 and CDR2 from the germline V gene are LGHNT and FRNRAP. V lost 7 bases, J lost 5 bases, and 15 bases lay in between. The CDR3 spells CASAYGGANEQYF. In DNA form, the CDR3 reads TGTGCTAGTGCATATGGGGGGGCCAACGAGCAGTACTTC.

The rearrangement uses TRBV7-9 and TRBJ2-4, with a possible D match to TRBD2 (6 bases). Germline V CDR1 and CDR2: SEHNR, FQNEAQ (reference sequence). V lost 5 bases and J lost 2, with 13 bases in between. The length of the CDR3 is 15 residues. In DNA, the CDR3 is TGTGCCAGCAGCCCTCGACTAGGGTCCAAAAACATTCAGTACTTC. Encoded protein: CASSPRLGSKNIQYF.

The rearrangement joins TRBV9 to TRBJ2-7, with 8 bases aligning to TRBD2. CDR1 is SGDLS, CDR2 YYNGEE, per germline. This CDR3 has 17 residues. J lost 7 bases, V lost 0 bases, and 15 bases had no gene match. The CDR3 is CASSVDSHSGVLGEQYF. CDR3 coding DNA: TGTGCCAGCAGCGTAGACTCACATAGCGGGGTACTGGGGGAGCAGTACTTC.

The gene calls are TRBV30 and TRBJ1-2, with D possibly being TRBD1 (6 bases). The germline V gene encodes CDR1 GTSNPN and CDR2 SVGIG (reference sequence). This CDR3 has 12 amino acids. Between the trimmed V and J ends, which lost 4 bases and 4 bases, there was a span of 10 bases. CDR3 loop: CAWKGQIYGYTF. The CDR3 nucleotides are TGTGCCTGGAAAGGACAGATCTATGGCTACACCTTC.

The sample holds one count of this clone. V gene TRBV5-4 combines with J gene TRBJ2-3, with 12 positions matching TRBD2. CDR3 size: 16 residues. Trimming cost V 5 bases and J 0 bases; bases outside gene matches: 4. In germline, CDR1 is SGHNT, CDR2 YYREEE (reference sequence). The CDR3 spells CASRPGTSGSTDTQYF. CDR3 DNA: TGTGCCAGCAGGCCCGGGACTAGCGGGAGCACAGATACGCAGTATTTT. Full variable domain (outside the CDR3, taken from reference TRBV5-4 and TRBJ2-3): ETGVTQSPTHLIKTRGQQVTLRCSSQSGHNTVSWYQQALGQGPQFIFQYYREEENGRGNFPPRFSGLQFPNYSSELNVNALELDDSALYLCASRPGTSGSTDTQYFGPGTRLTVL.

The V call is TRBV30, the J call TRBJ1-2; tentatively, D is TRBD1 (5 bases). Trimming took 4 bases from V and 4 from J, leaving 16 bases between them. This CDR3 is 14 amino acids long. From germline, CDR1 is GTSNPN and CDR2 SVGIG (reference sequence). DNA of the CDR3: TGTGCCTGGACCAGAAGGGGAAATACCTATGGCTACACCTTC. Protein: CAWTRRGNTYGYTF.

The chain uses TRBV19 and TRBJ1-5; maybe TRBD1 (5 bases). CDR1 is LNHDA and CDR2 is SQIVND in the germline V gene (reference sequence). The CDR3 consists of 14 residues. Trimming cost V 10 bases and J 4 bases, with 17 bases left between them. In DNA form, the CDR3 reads TGTGCCACCGCGACAGAATACACTAATCAGCCCCAGCATTTT. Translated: CATATEYTNQPQHF.

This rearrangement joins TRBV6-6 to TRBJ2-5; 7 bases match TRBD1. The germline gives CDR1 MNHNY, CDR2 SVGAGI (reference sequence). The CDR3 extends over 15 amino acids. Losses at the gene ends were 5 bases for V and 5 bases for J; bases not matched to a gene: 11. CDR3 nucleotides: TGTGCCAGCAGTCTGCCGGGACAGAAAGGGGAGACCCAGTACTTC. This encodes CASSLPGQKGETQYF.

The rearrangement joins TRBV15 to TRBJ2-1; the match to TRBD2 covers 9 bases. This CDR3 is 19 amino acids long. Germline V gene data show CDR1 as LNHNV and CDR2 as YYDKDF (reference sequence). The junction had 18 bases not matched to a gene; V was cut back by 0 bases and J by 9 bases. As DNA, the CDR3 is TGTGCCACCAGCAGAGATCGCCCGGCTAGCGGGACGACGCGCCGTGAGCAGTTCTTC. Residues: CATSRDRPASGTTRREQFF.

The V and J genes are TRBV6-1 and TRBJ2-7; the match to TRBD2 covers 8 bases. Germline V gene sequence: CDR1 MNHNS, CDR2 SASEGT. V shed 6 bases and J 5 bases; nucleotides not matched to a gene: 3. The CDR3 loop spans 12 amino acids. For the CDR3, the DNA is TGTGCCAGCAGACGGGAGGGCAACGAGCAGTACTTC. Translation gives CASRREGNEQYF.

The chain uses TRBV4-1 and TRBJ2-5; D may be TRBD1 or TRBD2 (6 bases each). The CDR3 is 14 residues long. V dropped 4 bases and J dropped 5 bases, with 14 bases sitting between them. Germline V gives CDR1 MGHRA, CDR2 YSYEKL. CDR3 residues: CASSPGGAAETQYF. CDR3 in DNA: TGCGCCAGCAGCCCCGGGGGCGCGGCGGAGACCCAGTACTTC.

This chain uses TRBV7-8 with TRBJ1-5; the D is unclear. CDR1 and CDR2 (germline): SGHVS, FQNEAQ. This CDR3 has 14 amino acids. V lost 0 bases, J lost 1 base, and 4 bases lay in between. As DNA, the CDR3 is TGTGCCAGCAGCTTAGCGGTCAGCAATCAGCCCCAGCATTTT. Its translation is CASSLAVSNQPQHF.

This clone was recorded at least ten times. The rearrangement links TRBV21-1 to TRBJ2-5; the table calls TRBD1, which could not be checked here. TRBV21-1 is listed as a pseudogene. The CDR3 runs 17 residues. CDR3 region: CASISRAGTGVMETQYF. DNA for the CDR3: TGTGCCAGCATCTCGAGAGCCGGGACAGGGGTAATGGAGACCCAGTACTTC.

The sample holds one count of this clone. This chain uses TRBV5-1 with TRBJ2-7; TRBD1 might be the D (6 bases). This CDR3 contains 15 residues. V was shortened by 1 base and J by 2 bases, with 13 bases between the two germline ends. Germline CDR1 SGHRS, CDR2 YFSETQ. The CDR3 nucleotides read TGCGCCAGCAGCTTGTCCGCACAGGGTACCTACGAGCAGTACTTC. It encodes CASSLSAQGTYEQYF.

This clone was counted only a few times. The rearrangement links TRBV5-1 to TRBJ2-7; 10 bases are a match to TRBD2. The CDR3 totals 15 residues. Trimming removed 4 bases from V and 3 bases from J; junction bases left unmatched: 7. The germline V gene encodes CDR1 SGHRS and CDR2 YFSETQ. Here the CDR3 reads CASSRQREGGYEQYF. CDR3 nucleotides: TGCGCCAGCAGCAGACAGCGGGAGGGGGGCTACGAGCAGTACTTC.